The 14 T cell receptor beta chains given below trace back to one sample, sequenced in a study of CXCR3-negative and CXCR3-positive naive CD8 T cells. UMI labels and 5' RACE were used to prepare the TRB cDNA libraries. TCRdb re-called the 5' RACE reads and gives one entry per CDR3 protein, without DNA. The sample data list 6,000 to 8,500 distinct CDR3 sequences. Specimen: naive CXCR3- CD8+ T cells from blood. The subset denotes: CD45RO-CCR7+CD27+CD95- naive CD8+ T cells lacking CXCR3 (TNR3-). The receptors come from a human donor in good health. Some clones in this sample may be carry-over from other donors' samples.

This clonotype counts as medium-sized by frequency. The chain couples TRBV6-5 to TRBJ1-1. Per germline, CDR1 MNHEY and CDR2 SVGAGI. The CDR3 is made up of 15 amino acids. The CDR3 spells CASTHRGGRETEAFF.

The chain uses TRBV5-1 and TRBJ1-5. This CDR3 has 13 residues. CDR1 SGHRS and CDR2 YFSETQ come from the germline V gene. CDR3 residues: CASRMDSNQPQHF.

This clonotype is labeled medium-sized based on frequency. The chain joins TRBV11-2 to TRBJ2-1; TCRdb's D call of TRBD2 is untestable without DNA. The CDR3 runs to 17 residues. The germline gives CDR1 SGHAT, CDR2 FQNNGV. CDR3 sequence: CASSSGLGSGNYNEQFF.

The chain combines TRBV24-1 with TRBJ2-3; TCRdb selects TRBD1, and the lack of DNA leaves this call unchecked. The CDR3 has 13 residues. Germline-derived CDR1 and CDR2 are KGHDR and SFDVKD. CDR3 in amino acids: CATSGTGTDTQYF.

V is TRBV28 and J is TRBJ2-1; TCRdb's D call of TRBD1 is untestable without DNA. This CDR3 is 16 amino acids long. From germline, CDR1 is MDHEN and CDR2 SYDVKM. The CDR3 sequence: CASSPLGQFITNEQFF. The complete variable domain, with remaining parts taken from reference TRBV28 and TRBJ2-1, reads DVKVTQSSRYLVKRTGEKVFLECVQDMDHENMFWYRQDPGLGLRLIYFSYDVKMKEKGDIPEGYSVSREKKERFSLILESASTNQTSMYLCASSPLGQFITNEQFFGPGTRLTVL.

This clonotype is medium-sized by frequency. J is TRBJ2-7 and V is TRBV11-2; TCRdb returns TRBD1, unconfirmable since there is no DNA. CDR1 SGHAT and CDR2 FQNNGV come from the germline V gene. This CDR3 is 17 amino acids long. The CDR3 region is CASSFDTDRGYLLEQYF.

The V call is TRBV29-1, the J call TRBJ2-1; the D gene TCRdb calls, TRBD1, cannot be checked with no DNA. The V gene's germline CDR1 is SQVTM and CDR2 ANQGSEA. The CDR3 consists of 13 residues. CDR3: CSVYPGQDNEQFF.

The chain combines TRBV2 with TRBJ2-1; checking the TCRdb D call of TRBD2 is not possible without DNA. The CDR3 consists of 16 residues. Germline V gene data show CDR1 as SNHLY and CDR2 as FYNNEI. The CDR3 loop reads CASSENFEGPHNEQFF.

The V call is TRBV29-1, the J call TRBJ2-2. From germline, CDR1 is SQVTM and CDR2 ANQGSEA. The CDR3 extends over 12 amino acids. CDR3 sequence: CSVVGYTGELFF.

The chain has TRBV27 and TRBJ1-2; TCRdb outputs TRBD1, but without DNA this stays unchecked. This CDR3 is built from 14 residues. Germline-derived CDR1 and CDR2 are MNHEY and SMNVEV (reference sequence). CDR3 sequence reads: CASSLRQGLYGYTF.

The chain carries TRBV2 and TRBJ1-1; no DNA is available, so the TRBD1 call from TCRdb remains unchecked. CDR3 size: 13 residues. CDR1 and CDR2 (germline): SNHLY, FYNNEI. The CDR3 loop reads CARVGQMNTEAFF.

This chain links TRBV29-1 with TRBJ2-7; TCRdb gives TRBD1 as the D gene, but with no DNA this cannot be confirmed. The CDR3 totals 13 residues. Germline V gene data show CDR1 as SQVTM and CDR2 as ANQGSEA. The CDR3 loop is CSVFGDRDYEQYF.

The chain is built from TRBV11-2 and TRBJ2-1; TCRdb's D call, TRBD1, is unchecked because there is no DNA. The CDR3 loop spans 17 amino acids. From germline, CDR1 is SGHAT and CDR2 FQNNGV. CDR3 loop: CASSSPGRSPPYNEQFF.

The CDR3 here is CSVEGTSGANTGELFF. J is TRBJ2-2 and V is TRBV29-1; with no DNA, the TCRdb D assignment of TRBD2 cannot be verified. Germline V gene sequence: CDR1 SQVTM, CDR2 ANQGSEA. The CDR3 is made up of 16 amino acids.